This T cell receptor (beta chain) was sequenced during a study of blood T cell repertoires in COVID-19. Regarding this clone: Other DNA variants within this sample encode the same CDR3.

The V and J ends lost 0 bases and 8 bases respectively, with 10 bases between them. Germline CDR1 is LGHDT and CDR2 is YNNKEL (reference sequence). The CDR3 extends over 13 amino acids. TCRdb keeps only in-frame clones here, not all; method: immunoSEQ multiplex PCR. Of some 210,000 clones listed, 70% to 90% are singletons. V gene TRBV3-1 (or the pseudogene TRBV3-2) combines with J gene TRBJ1-2; D not certain. What was sequenced was peripheral blood. The TCR was taken from a woman in her thirties or forties with acute or convalescent COVID-19. For the CDR3, the DNA is TGTGCCAGCAGCCAAGAGGGTGTGGGCGGCTACACCTTC. Encoded protein: CASSQEGVGGYTF.